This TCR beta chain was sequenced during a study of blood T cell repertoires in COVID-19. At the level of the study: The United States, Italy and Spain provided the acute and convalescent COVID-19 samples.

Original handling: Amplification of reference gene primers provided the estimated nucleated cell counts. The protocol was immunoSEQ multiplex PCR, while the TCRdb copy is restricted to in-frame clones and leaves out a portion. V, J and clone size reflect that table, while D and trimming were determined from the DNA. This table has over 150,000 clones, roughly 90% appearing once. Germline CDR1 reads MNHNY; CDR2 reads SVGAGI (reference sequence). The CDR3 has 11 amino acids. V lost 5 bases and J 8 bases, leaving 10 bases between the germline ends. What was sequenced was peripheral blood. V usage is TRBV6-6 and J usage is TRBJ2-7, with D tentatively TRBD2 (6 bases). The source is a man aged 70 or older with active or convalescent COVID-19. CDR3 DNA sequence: TGTGCCAGCAGTACTAGCATTCAGCAGTACTTC. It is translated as CASSTSIQQYF.